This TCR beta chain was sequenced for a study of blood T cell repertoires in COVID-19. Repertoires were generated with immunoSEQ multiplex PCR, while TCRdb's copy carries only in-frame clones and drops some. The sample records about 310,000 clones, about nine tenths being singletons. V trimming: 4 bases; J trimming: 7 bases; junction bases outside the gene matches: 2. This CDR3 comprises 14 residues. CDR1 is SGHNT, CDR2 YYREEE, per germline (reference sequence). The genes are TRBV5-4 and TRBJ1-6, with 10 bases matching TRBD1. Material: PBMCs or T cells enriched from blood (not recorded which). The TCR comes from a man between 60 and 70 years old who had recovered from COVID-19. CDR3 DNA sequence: TGTGCCAGCAGCCGGGACAGGGGAAATTCACCCCTCCACTTT. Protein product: CASSRDRGNSPLHF.